What follows describes a single T cell receptor beta chain. The data belong to a study of blood T cell repertoires in COVID-19. Here immunoSEQ multiplex PCR was the method, and the copy in TCRdb shows in-frame clones only, minus some. The sample includes just over 250,000 clones, 70% to 90% of them seen just once. The clonotype originates from a woman aged 50 to 65 with acute or convalescent COVID-19. Sequencing was performed on peripheral blood.

Here the CDR3 reads CASSQKQDLNYGYTF. The CDR3 DNA is TGCGCCAGCAGCCAAAAACAGGATCTAAACTATGGCTACACCTTC. The chain has TRBV4-1 and TRBJ1-2; weak D call: TRBD1 (5 bases). Germline-derived CDR1 and CDR2 are MGHRA and YSYEKL. The CDR3 runs 15 residues. The ends were cut back, 2 bases at V and 2 bases at J, with 12 bases in the middle.